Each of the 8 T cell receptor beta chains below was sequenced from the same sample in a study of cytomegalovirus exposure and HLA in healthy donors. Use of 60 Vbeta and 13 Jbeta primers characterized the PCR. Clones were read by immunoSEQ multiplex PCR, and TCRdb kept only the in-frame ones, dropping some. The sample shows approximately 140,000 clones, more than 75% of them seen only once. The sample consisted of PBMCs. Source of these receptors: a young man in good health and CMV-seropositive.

Here the CDR3 reads CASSSKKPQTSGWYNEQFF. The DNA of the CDR3 is TGTGCCAGCAGTTCGAAGAAACCTCAGACTAGCGGGTGGTACAATGAGCAGTTCTTC. The rearrangement links TRBV27 to TRBJ2-1; the match to TRBD2 covers 10 bases. Trimming cost V 4 bases and J 4 bases; bases outside gene matches: 16. There are 19 residues in the CDR3. CDR1 is MNHEY, CDR2 SMNVEV, per germline (reference sequence).

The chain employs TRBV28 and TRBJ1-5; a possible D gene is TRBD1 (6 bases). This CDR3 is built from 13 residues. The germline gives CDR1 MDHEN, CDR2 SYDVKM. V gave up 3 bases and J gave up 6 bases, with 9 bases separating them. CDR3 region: CASSFQGSQPQHF. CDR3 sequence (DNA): TGTGCCAGCAGTTTCCAGGGGTCTCAGCCCCAGCATTTT.

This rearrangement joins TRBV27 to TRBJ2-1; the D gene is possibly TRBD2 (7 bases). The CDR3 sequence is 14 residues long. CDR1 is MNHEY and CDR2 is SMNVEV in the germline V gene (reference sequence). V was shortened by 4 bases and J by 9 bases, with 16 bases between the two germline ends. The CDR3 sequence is CASSWGGGQREQFF. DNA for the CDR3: TGTGCCAGCAGTTGGGGGGGCGGACAGCGTGAGCAGTTCTTC.

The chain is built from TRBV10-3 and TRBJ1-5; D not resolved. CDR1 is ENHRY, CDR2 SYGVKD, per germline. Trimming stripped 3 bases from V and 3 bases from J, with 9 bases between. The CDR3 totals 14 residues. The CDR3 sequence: CAISDSQTNQPQHF. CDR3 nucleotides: TGTGCCATCAGTGACTCACAGACCAATCAGCCCCAGCATTTT.

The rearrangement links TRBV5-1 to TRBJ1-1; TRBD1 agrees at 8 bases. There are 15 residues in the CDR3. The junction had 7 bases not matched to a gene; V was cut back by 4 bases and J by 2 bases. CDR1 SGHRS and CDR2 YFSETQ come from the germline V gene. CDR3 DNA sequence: TGCGCCAGCAGCGCGCAGACAGGGGCAAACACTGAAGCTTTCTTT. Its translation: CASSAQTGANTEAFF.

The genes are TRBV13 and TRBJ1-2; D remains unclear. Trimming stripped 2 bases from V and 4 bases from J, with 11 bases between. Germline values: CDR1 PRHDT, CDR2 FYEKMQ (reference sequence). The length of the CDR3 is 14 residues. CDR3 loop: CASSLRRAFYGYTF. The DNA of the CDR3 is TGTGCCAGCAGCTTAAGGAGGGCCTTCTATGGCTACACCTTC.

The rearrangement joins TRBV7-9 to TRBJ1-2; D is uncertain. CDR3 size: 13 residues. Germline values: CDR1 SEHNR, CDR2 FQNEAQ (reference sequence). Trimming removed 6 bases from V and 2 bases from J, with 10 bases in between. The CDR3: CASSSVRNYGYTF. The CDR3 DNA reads TGTGCCAGCAGTTCTGTGCGGAACTATGGCTACACCTTC. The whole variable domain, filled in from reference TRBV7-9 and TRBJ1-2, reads DTGVSQNPRHKITKRGQNVTFRCDPISEHNRLYWYRQTLGQGPEFLTYFQNEAQLEKSRLLSDRFSAERPKGSFSTLEIQRTEQGDSAMYLCASSSVRNYGYTFGSGTRLTVV.

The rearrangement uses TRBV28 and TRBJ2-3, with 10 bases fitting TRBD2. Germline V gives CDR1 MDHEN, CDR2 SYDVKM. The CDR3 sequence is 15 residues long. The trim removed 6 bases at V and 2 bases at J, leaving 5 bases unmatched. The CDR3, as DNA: TGTGCCAGCAGCCGTAGCGGGAGGCCCACAGATACGCAGTATTTT. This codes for CASSRSGRPTDTQYF.